Below are 29 T cell receptor beta chains sequenced from a single sample in a study of cytomegalovirus exposure and HLA in healthy donors. Clones were read by immunoSEQ multiplex PCR, and TCRdb kept only the in-frame ones, dropping some. The sample includes 250,000 to 300,000 clones, roughly 85% of them seen just once. Sequenced material: PBMCs. All receptors come from a young woman in good health and CMV-seronegative.

This rearrangement joins TRBV5-6 to TRBJ2-7; 7 bases line up with TRBD1. The CDR3 totals 15 residues. Germline trimming cut 2 bases from V and 1 base from J; bases unmatched to any gene: 6. Looked up from germline, CDR1 is SGHDT and CDR2 is YYEEEE. CDR3 sequence: CASSFGTENSYEQYF. The CDR3 DNA follows: TGTGCCAGCAGCTTCGGGACAGAAAATTCCTACGAGCAGTACTTC.

The chain carries TRBV19 and TRBJ2-7; TRBD2 agrees at 8 bases. After removal of 10 bases from V and 0 bases from J, the junction contained 5 bases not matched to a gene. The CDR3 totals 13 residues. Germline V lookup: CDR1 LNHDA, CDR2 SQIVND (reference sequence). The CDR3 reads CATKLAGSYEQYF. For the CDR3, the DNA is TGTGCCACTAAGCTAGCGGGCTCCTACGAGCAGTACTTC.

The chain uses TRBV4-1 and TRBJ2-3, with 8 bases that match TRBD2. This CDR3 region has 16 residues. The J segment lost 0 bases and the V segment lost 6 bases, leaving 8 bases of the junction unmatched. The germline V gene encodes CDR1 MGHRA and CDR2 YSYEKL. The CDR3 sequence: CASRPSGGASTDTQYF. The CDR3 nucleotides read TGCGCCAGCAGGCCAAGCGGGGGCGCGAGCACAGATACGCAGTATTTT.

J is TRBJ2-3 and V is TRBV30; tentative D call: TRBD2 (5 bases). The CDR3 is 17 residues long. The germline V gene encodes CDR1 GTSNPN and CDR2 SVGIG (reference sequence). V dropped 0 bases and J dropped 1 base, with 17 bases sitting between them. CDR3 sequence (DNA): TGTGCCTGGAGTGTACACCGTTCGGGGATCGGCACAGATACGCAGTATTTT. Amino acid sequence: CAWSVHRSGIGTDTQYF.

V and J are TRBV30 and TRBJ1-6; 11 bases map to TRBD1. The CDR3 is made up of 13 amino acids. Looked up from germline, CDR1 is GTSNPN and CDR2 is SVGIG (reference sequence). Trimming removed 8 bases from V and 14 bases from J; junction bases left unmatched: 11. CDR3 amino acids: CALPGTGGTALHF. The CDR3 DNA reads as TGTGCCCTACCCGGGACAGGGGGTACGGCCCTCCACTTT. Variable domain in full (rest from reference TRBV30 and TRBJ1-6): SQTIHQWPATLVQPVGSPLSLECTVEGTSNPNLYWYRQAAGRGLQLLFYSVGIGQISSEVPQNLSASRPQDRQFILSSKKLLLSDSGFYLCALPGTGGTALHFGNGTRLTVT.

The chain recombines TRBV11-3 with TRBJ1-2, with a possible D match to TRBD1 (5 bases). Trimming left V 5 bases short and J 8 bases short, with 15 bases between. From germline, CDR1 is SGHNT and CDR2 YENEEA. The CDR3 has 13 residues. The CDR3 nucleotides read TGTGCCAGCAGCAACGGGAGGGGAACGGGCTACACCTTC. Amino acids: CASSNGRGTGYTF.

The V and J genes are TRBV4-3 and TRBJ2-7; 8 bases line up with TRBD1. CDR3 length equals 14 residues. CDR1 and CDR2 (germline): LGHNA, YSLEER. V lost 1 base to trimming and J lost 5 bases; unmatched junction nucleotides: 4. The CDR3 DNA reads TGCGCCAGCAGCCAAGCCCAGGGGGCGGACGAGCAGTACTTC. This gives the protein CASSQAQGADEQYF.

The chain carries TRBV27 and TRBJ2-3; 8 bases line up with TRBD2. The trim removed 7 bases at V and 4 bases at J, leaving 7 bases unmatched. Germline loops: CDR1 MNHEY, CDR2 SMNVEV (reference sequence). This CDR3 spans 14 amino acids. The DNA of the CDR3 is TGTGCCAGCAATCGGGGGGGTTTGCCAGATACGCAGTATTTT. Protein sequence: CASNRGGLPDTQYF.

This chain joins TRBV4-1 and TRBJ2-1; D perhaps matches TRBD2 (5 bases). This CDR3 is built from 12 residues. Deletions cut 3 bases from V and 9 bases from J, with 9 bases between. Germline V gene data show CDR1 as MGHRA and CDR2 as YSYEKL. Here the CDR3 reads CASSHPRGEQFF. In DNA form, the CDR3 reads TGCGCCAGCAGCCACCCCCGGGGTGAGCAGTTCTTC.

The rearrangement joins TRBV30 to TRBJ2-7, with D possibly being TRBD1 (5 bases). Germline loops: CDR1 GTSNPN, CDR2 SVGIG (reference sequence). The V and J ends lost 4 bases and 4 bases respectively, with 20 bases between them. The CDR3 sequence is 15 residues long. The CDR3 sequence is CAWTRSRVKGYEQYF. The CDR3 bases are TGTGCCTGGACGCGCAGCAGGGTCAAAGGATACGAGCAGTACTTC. The whole variable domain, remainder taken from reference TRBV30 and TRBJ2-7, is SQTIHQWPATLVQPVGSPLSLECTVEGTSNPNLYWYRQAAGRGLQLLFYSVGIGQISSEVPQNLSASRPQDRQFILSSKKLLLSDSGFYLCAWTRSRVKGYEQYFGPGTRLTVT.

This clone was seen a few times. CDR3 protein: CASTKGLAGAGDEQFF. The CDR3 DNA reads as TGTGCCAGCACGAAGGGACTAGCGGGAGCTGGAGATGAGCAGTTCTTC. This chain joins TRBV2 and TRBJ2-1; 14 nucleotides match TRBD2. V gave up 7 bases and J gave up 8 bases; unmatched junction bases: 10. CDR3 length: 16 amino acids. Germline V lookup: CDR1 SNHLY, CDR2 FYNNEI. Filled out from reference TRBV2 and TRBJ2-1, the complete variable domain reads EPEVTQTPSHQVTQMGQEVILRCVPISNHLYFYWYRQILGQKVEFLVSFYNNEISEKSEIFDDQFSVERPDGSNFTLKIRSTKLEDSAMYFCASTKGLAGAGDEQFFGPGTRLTVL.

The rearrangement links TRBV6-1 to TRBJ2-4; D may be TRBD1 (5 bases). The CDR3 totals 13 residues. CDR1 and CDR2 (germline): MNHNS, SASEGT. V lost 4 bases and J lost 5, with 9 bases in between. The CDR3 region is CASSVGRENIQYF. The DNA for the CDR3 is TGTGCCAGCAGTGTTGGCAGGGAAAACATTCAGTACTTC.

The chain employs TRBV7-6 and TRBJ2-4; perhaps TRBD1 as D (6 bases). This CDR3 comprises 13 residues. Trimming cost V 5 bases and J 6 bases, with 11 bases left between them. Per germline, CDR1 SGHVS and CDR2 FNYEAQ. Here the CDR3 DNA reads TGTGCCAGCAGCCTACAGGACAGAAACATTCAGTACTTC. This codes for CASSLQDRNIQYF.

The rearrangement links TRBV7-9 to TRBJ2-5; the D is unclear. Deletions cut 3 bases from V and 6 bases from J, with 17 bases between. The germline V gene encodes CDR1 SEHNR and CDR2 FQNEAQ (reference sequence). The length of the CDR3 is 15 residues. The CDR3 DNA reads as TGTGCCAGCAGCTTGGTGGAGCGCCCTATTAAGACCCAGTACTTC. The encoded protein is CASSLVERPIKTQYF. The variable domain in full, completed from reference TRBV7-9 and TRBJ2-5, reads DTGVSQNPRHKITKRGQNVTFRCDPISEHNRLYWYRQTLGQGPEFLTYFQNEAQLEKSRLLSDRFSAERPKGSFSTLEIQRTEQGDSAMYLCASSLVERPIKTQYFGPGTRLLVL.

The V and J genes are TRBV6-6 and TRBJ2-5, with TRBD1 matching 9 bases. Germline V gives CDR1 MNHNY, CDR2 SVGAGI (reference sequence). There are 14 residues in the CDR3. Trimming took 6 bases from V and 6 from J; bases not matched to a gene: 8. The CDR3 region has the DNA TGTGCCAGCAGCTCCCCGGGACAGGGAAAGACCCAGTACTTC. This encodes CASSSPGQGKTQYF.

J is TRBJ2-7 and V is TRBV10-3, with 8 bases lining up with TRBD2. The CDR3 sequence is 14 residues long. Germline values: CDR1 ENHRY, CDR2 SYGVKD. J was trimmed by 0 bases and V by 10 bases; bases with no gene match: 8. This CDR3 is CASLAGLSSYEQYF. In DNA, the CDR3 is TGTGCCAGCCTAGCGGGCTTGAGCTCCTACGAGCAGTACTTC.

This clone turned up a few times. The CDR3 is CASSRVGPGAYLPYEQYF. The DNA for the CDR3 is TGTGCCAGCTCACGTGTCGGACCGGGAGCCTATCTACCCTACGAGCAGTACTTC. The J gene is TRBJ2-7, the V gene TRBV18; tentative D call: TRBD2 (6 bases). CDR1 and CDR2 from the germline V gene are KGHSH and LQKENI. This CDR3 comprises 18 residues. V lost 4 bases, J lost 2 bases, and 24 bases lay in between.

This chain uses TRBV4-1 with TRBJ1-5, with D perhaps TRBD1 (6 bases). V lost 2 bases, J lost 0 bases, and 17 bases lay in between. Germline loops: CDR1 MGHRA, CDR2 YSYEKL. This CDR3 is 18 amino acids long. The CDR3 nucleotides are TGCGCCAGCAGCCAAAGACAGGCAGAAATTTATAGCAATCAGCCCCAGCATTTT. It codes for CASSQRQAEIYSNQPQHF.

This clone turned up a few times. The chain joins TRBV7-2 to TRBJ2-2; D gene unclear. This CDR3 region has 13 residues. V was shortened by 5 bases and J by 1 base, with 5 bases between the two germline ends. CDR1 SGHTA and CDR2 FQGNSA come from the germline V gene. The CDR3 loop reads CASSPVNTGELFF. For the CDR3, the DNA is TGTGCCAGCAGCCCCGTGAACACCGGGGAGCTGTTTTTT.

This chain links TRBV2 with TRBJ1-5; 7 nucleotides align to TRBD1. The V segment lost 6 bases and the J segment 2 bases; nucleotides outside the gene matches: 16. This CDR3 is built from 18 residues. From germline, CDR1 is SNHLY and CDR2 FYNNEI. The CDR3 sequence is CASRPWGSGQGGNQPQHF. CDR3 nucleotides: TGTGCCAGCAGACCCTGGGGTTCGGGGCAGGGGGGCAATCAGCCCCAGCATTTT.

This chain joins TRBV6-5 and TRBJ2-1; TRBD2 aligns across 12 bases. The CDR3 spans 14 residues. The germline V gene has CDR1 MNHEY and CDR2 SVGAGI. Trimming removed 8 bases from V and 9 bases from J; junction bases left unmatched: 8. Here the CDR3 DNA reads TGTGCCAGCGAGGGACTAGCGGGTGGCCCTGAGCAGTTCTTC. It specifies CASEGLAGGPEQFF.

The chain recombines TRBV5-6 with TRBJ2-7; 8 nucleotides match TRBD1. Germline assignment: CDR1 SGHDT and CDR2 YYEEEE. The J segment lost 3 bases and the V segment lost 4 bases, leaving 9 bases of the junction unmatched. This CDR3 contains 15 residues. The CDR3 loop reads CASSAPTGQGYEQYF. CDR3 sequence (DNA): TGTGCCAGCAGCGCCCCGACTGGACAGGGCTACGAGCAGTACTTC.

The chain has TRBV4-1 and TRBJ2-7, with D perhaps TRBD1 (6 bases). Trimming removed 1 base from V and 3 bases from J, with 10 bases in between. The CDR3 loop spans 14 amino acids. Germline assignment: CDR1 MGHRA and CDR2 YSYEKL. CDR3 DNA sequence: TGCGCCAGCAGCCAAGGGCAGGGGCTCTACGAGCAGTACTTC. It codes for CASSQGQGLYEQYF.

In nucleotides, the CDR3 is TGTGCCAGCAGACCGACGGCCAGGCCTCAAGAGACCCAGTACTTC. This encodes CASRPTARPQETQYF. The J gene is TRBJ2-5, the V gene TRBV5-6; D unresolved. The CDR3 sequence is 15 residues long. Per germline, CDR1 SGHDT and CDR2 YYEEEE. The V gene lost 5 bases and the J gene lost 2 bases, with 16 bases spanning the gap.

The V call is TRBV19, the J call TRBJ2-7, with TRBD2 identical over 7 bases. V was pared by 9 bases and J by 2 bases, with 13 bases of the junction left unmatched. CDR3 length: 15 amino acids. Germline CDR1 is LNHDA and CDR2 is SQIVND (reference sequence). CDR3 in DNA: TGTGCCAGCCGCCCCAAACCAGCGGGGACCTACGAGCAGTACTTC. It codes for CASRPKPAGTYEQYF.

The CDR3 bases are TGTGCCAGCAGTTTTATTAGCGGGAGAACCCATGAGCAGTTCTTC. This translates into CASSFISGRTHEQFF. The chain links TRBV27 to TRBJ2-1; 9 positions agree with TRBD2. V lost 3 bases and J lost 8; bases outside the gene matches: 8. This CDR3 is built from 15 residues. In germline, CDR1 is MNHEY, CDR2 SMNVEV (reference sequence).

The chain couples TRBV28 to TRBJ2-1, with a weak D call TRBD2 (6 bases). V was clipped by 3 bases and J by 2 bases, with 14 bases between them. From germline, CDR1 is MDHEN and CDR2 SYDVKM. The CDR3 consists of 16 residues. This CDR3 reads CASSLIGTSTYNEQFF. CDR3 nucleotides: TGTGCCAGCAGTTTGATTGGTACTAGCACCTACAATGAGCAGTTCTTC.

This chain uses TRBV9 with TRBJ1-1; the match to TRBD1 covers 7 bases. CDR3 size: 15 residues. V lost 4 bases, J lost 0 bases, and 6 bases stayed unmatched. The germline gives CDR1 SGDLS, CDR2 YYNGEE. CDR3 sequence reads: CASSIPGTVNTEAFF. In DNA form, the CDR3 reads TGTGCCAGCAGCATTCCCGGGACAGTGAACACTGAAGCTTTCTTT. The variable domain in full, with the rest retrieved from reference TRBV9 and TRBJ1-1, is DSGVTQTPKHLITATGQRVTLRCSPRSGDLSVYWYQQSLDQGLQFLIQYYNGEERAKGNILERFSAQQFPDLHSELNLSSLELGDSALYFCASSIPGTVNTEAFFGQGTRLTVV.

Here the CDR3 DNA reads TGCGCCAGCAGCCAAGCCCGACAGGGTTACACTGAAGCTTTCTTT. Amino acid sequence: CASSQARQGYTEAFF. The rearrangement joins TRBV4-3 to TRBJ1-1; 7 positions match TRBD1. Germline CDR1 and CDR2: LGHNA and YSLEER. CDR3 size: 15 residues. V was pared by 1 base and J by 3 bases, with 5 bases of the junction left unmatched.